This T cell receptor (beta chain) is drawn from a study of early T cells in non-severe SARS-CoV-2 infection. Unique molecular identifiers were added to individual cDNA molecules. Via MiXCR, TCRdb re-called the 5' RACE reads, giving one row per CDR3 protein. The sample carries around 30,000 distinct CDR3 sequences, roughly 6% recorded once. Whole-study findings and limits: VDJdb matching, biased toward anti-spike CD8 responses, missed private and CD4 specificities.

This clonotype was counted many times. Its antigen is unknown. The sample comprised whole blood. The sequence was obtained from an adult who was a healthcare worker with PCR-confirmed SARS-CoV-2 infection or an uninfected control (not recorded which).

CDR3 loop: CAISESERFYGYTF. For the CDR3, the DNA is TGTGCCATCAGTGAGTCCGAGAGATTCTATGGCTACACCTTC. The rearrangement uses TRBV10-3 and TRBJ1-2; D is undetermined. Trimming stripped 0 bases from V and 4 bases from J, with 9 bases between. CDR3 length equals 14 residues. The V gene's germline CDR1 is ENHRY and CDR2 SYGVKD.